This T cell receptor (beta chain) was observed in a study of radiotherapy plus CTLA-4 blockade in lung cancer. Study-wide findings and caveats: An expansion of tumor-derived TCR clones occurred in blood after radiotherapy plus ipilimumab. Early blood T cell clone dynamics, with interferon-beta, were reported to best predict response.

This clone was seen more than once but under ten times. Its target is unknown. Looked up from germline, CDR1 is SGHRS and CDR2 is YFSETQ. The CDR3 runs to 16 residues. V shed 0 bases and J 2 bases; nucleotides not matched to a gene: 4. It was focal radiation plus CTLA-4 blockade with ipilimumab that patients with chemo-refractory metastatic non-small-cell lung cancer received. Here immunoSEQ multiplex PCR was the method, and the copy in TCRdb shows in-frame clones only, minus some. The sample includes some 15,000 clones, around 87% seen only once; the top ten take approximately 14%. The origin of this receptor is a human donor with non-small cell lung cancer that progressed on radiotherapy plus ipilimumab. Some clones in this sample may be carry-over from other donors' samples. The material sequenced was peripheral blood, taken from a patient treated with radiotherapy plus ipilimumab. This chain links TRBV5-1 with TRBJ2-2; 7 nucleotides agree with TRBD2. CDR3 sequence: CASSLERGGNTGELFF. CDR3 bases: TGCGCCAGCAGCTTGGAACGCGGGGGAAACACCGGGGAGCTGTTTTTT.